The rows below give T cell receptor beta chains drawn from one sample of a study of CD8 T cells in ankylosing spondylitis. TCRdb analysed the 5' RACE reads with MiXCR anew, one entry per CDR3 protein. The sample has around 440,000 distinct CDR3 sequences, 15% to 20% seen once. Sequenced input: blood, either unsorted or a sorted T cell fraction (not recorded which). Receptor source: a male donor with ankylosing spondylitis. CDR3s include the opening cysteine and the closing phenylalanine or tryptophan. The D gene is left open where the match is weak. Size values are once, few and many counts, or a class for expanded clones, and some rows have none.

TRBJ2-7	-	TRBV2	-	CASTGTGLPSYEQYF	TGTGCCAGCACGGGTACAGGCCTACCCTCCTACGAGCAGTACTTC
TRBJ2-5	TRBD2	TRBV6-2/TRBV6-3	few	CASSRLAGSTQYF	TGTGCCAGCAGCAGACTAGCGGGGTCGACCCAGTACTTC
TRBJ2-6	-	TRBV24-1	few	CATSDPGVAGANVLTF	TGTGCCACCAGTGATCCAGGTGTCGCTGGGGCCAACGTCCTGACTTTC
TRBJ2-3	-	TRBV24-1	few	CATSDPANPDTQYF	TGTGCCACCAGTGACCCGGCCAACCCAGATACGCAGTATTTT
TRBJ1-3	TRBD1	TRBV12-3/TRBV12-4	many	CASSRDSLGSGNTIYF	TGTGCCAGCAGTAGGGACAGCCTCGGATCTGGAAACACCATATATTTT
TRBJ2-1	-	TRBV6-2/TRBV6-3	-	CASRDLNEQFF	TGTGCCAGCCGGGACCTCAATGAGCAGTTCTTC
TRBJ1-2	-	TRBV18	-	CASSPSGTRENYGYTF	TGTGCCAGCTCACCAAGCGGGACACGGGAGAACTATGGCTACACCTTC
TRBJ2-1	TRBD2	TRBV7-3	-	CASSLTSSSGRAVEQFF	TGTGCCAGCAGCTTAACGTCATCTAGCGGGAGGGCCGTTGAGCAGTTCTTC
TRBJ2-2	-	TRBV5-1	many	CASSLEGANTGELFF	TGCGCCAGCAGCTTGGAGGGGGCGAACACCGGGGAGCTGTTTTTT
TRBJ1-1	-	TRBV29-1	many	CSLYLGTEAFF	TGCAGCCTCTACCTTGGTACTGAAGCTTTCTTT
TRBJ2-4	TRBD2	TRBV20-1	many	CSARAGLAPENIQYF	TGCAGTGCTAGAGCGGGACTAGCGCCAGAAAACATTCAGTACTTC
TRBJ2-4	-	TRBV14	few	CASTQIAASKNIQYF	TGTGCCAGCACCCAAATAGCGGCGAGTAAAAACATTCAGTACTTC
TRBJ2-5	-	TRBV12-3/TRBV12-4	-	CASSLAGDFKLGTQYF	TGTGCCAGCAGTTTAGCGGGGGATTTTAAATTAGGGACCCAGTACTTC
TRBJ2-3	-	TRBV28	few	CASCGDTQYF	TGTGCCAGCTGTGGAGATACGCAGTATTTT
TRBJ2-2	-	TRBV25-1	few	CASSASETLFF	TGTGCCAGCAGTGCCAGCGAGACGCTGTTTTTT
TRBJ2-1	-	TRBV29-1	few	CSVGGGQYSEQFF	TGCAGCGTTGGGGGGGGACAGTACTCTGAGCAGTTCTTC
TRBJ1-1	-	TRBV12-3/TRBV12-4	few	CASSLGYRLNTEAFF	TGTGCCAGCAGTTTAGGTTATCGGTTGAACACTGAAGCTTTCTTT
TRBJ1-5	-	TRBV10-3	-	CAISSQGRADQPQHF	TGTGCCATCAGCAGCCAGGGTAGGGCAGATCAGCCCCAGCATTTT
TRBJ2-7	TRBD2	TRBV12-3/TRBV12-4	few	CASSTESGRATYEQYF	TGTGCCAGCAGTACCGAAAGCGGGAGGGCTACGTACGAGCAGTACTTC
TRBJ1-2	TRBD1	TRBV3-1	-	CASRTGGAHGYTF	TGTGCCAGCAGAACAGGGGGCGCGCATGGCTACACCTTC
TRBJ1-1	-	TRBV19	-	CASSAGTSNTEAFF	TGTGCCAGTAGCGCCGGGACATCGAACACTGAAGCTTTCTTT
TRBJ1-1	-	TRBV29-1	few	CSVEVSVRDTEAFF	TGCAGCGTTGAGGTTTCGGTAAGGGACACTGAAGCTTTCTTT
TRBJ2-1	TRBD2	TRBV12-3/TRBV12-4	-	CASSKTSGGANEQFF	TGTGCCAGCAGTAAGACTAGCGGGGGGGCCAATGAGCAGTTCTTC
TRBJ2-2	-	TRBV5-1	-	CASNPGQTSANTGELFF	TGCGCCAGCAACCCTGGACAGACAAGCGCGAACACCGGGGAGCTGTTTTTT
TRBJ2-3	TRBD2	TRBV28	-	CASRSTMGGSDTQYF	TGTGCCAGCAGATCAACCATGGGAGGGTCTGATACGCAGTATTTT
TRBJ1-2	-	TRBV2	few	CASSEGGLGGYTF	TGTGCCAGCAGTGAAGGGGGGTTAGGTGGCTACACCTTC
TRBJ1-2	-	TRBV25-1	few	CASSLTEVGYTF	TGTGCCAGCAGTTTGACAGAAGTTGGCTACACCTTC
TRBJ2-3	TRBD2	TRBV11-2	-	CASSSQPPRLAGSTDTQYF	TGTGCCAGCAGCTCCCAGCCCCCAAGACTAGCGGGATCAACAGATACGCAGTATTTT
TRBJ1-2	-	TRBV6-1	few	CASSETDFYGYTF	TGTGCCAGCAGTGAAACAGACTTCTATGGCTACACCTTC
TRBJ2-3	-	TRBV12-3/TRBV12-4	many	CASSLSRQFLTSGDTQYF	TGTGCCAGCAGTTTATCCCGACAGTTCCTAACTTCCGGGGATACGCAGTATTTT
TRBJ2-7	-	TRBV20-1	-	CSAISGRLSYEQYF	TGCAGTGCTATTAGCGGCCGCCTGTCCTACGAGCAGTACTTC
TRBJ2-6	-	TRBV7-3	many	CASSPQPSSGANVLTF	TGTGCCAGCAGCCCCCAACCTTCCTCGGGGGCCAACGTCCTGACTTTC
TRBJ1-1	-	TRBV6-5	-	CASSYRRQANTEAFF	TGTGCCAGCAGTTACCGCAGACAGGCGAACACTGAAGCTTTCTTT
TRBJ1-1	-	TRBV27	few	CASSHKNTEAFF	TGTGCCAGCAGTCACAAGAACACTGAAGCTTTCTTT
TRBJ1-5	-	TRBV7-2	-	CASSFSDDNQPQHF	TGTGCCAGCAGCTTTTCAGACGACAATCAGCCCCAGCATTTT
TRBJ2-7	-	TRBV4-1	many	CASSPLESSYEQYF	TGCGCCAGCAGCCCTCTTGAGAGCTCCTACGAGCAGTACTTC
TRBJ2-7	TRBD1	TRBV2	-	CAGGQGVYEQYF	TGTGCCGGCGGACAGGGAGTCTACGAGCAGTACTTC
TRBJ2-3	-	TRBV5-1	few	CASSLEKGTDTQYF	TGCGCCAGCAGCCTGGAAAAAGGCACAGATACGCAGTATTTT
TRBJ2-3	-	TRBV5-1	-	CASSFGRGRDTQYF	TGCGCCAGCAGCTTCGGGAGGGGGCGAGATACGCAGTATTTT
TRBJ1-2	TRBD1	TRBV6-1	few	CASSPTGTGGYTF	TGTGCCAGCAGCCCTACCGGGACAGGGGGCTACACCTTC
TRBJ2-1	-	TRBV6-1	few	CATGRKGDSSYNEQFF	TGTGCGACGGGCCGTAAAGGGGATAGCTCCTACAATGAGCAGTTCTTC
TRBJ2-1	TRBD2	TRBV20-1	-	CSASRGGYNEQFF	TGCAGTGCTTCCCGGGGGGGGTACAATGAGCAGTTCTTC
TRBJ1-1	-	TRBV6-2/TRBV6-3	-	CASSFNRDGNTEAFF	TGTGCCAGCAGTTTCAACAGGGACGGGAACACTGAAGCTTTCTTT
TRBJ1-1	-	TRBV9	-	CASSLGRGDEAFF	TGTGCCAGCAGCCTTGGACGGGGAGATGAAGCTTTCTTT
TRBJ2-2	-	TRBV30	-	CACQQNTGELFF	TGTGCCTGCCAACAGAACACCGGGGAGCTGTTTTTT